Sequencing of this TCR beta chain was carried out in a study of beta chain features in type 1 diabetes. Overall study findings and caveats: The naive, central memory and Treg TCRB repertoires looked more alike in patients than they did in healthy donors. Across all four CD4+ subsets, people with type 1 diabetes showed modestly shorter TCRB CDR3s.

CD4+ cells of the naive, central memory, regulatory and stem cell-like memory types were sorted via CD45RO/CCR7/CD25/CD127/CD95/CD27. Expressed TCRB transcripts got sequenced, as all isolated RNA was reverse transcribed. Method: immunoSEQ multiplex PCR; TCRdb's copy keeps in-frame clones and lacks some. The sample has some 700,000 clones, 13% seen once. The CDR3 is made up of 11 amino acids. The trim removed 2 bases at V and 10 bases at J, leaving 1 base unmatched. Germline assignment: CDR1 WSHSY and CDR2 SAAADI. The table lists this clone with a few counts. Antigen unknown. The clonotype comes from a man aged 18 to 30 with type 1 diabetes. Sequencing was carried out using naive CD4+ T cells from blood. This sequence joins TRBV10-2 and TRBJ1-1; 7 bases align to TRBD1. The CDR3, as DNA: TGCGCCAGCAGTGAGACAGGGGTAGCTTTCTTT. It encodes CASSETGVAFF.